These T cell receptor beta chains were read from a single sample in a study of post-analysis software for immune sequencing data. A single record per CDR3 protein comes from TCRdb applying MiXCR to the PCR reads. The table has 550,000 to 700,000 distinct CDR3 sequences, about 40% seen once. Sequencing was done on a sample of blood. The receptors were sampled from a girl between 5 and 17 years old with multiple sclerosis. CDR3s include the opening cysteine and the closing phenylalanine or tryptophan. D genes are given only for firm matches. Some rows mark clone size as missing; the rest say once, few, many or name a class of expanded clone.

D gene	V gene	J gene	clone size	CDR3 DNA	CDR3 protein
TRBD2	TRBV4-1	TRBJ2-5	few	TGCGCCAGCAGCCAAGAACCCGGGCGGGGGCAAGAGACCCAGTACTTC	CASSQEPGRGQETQYF
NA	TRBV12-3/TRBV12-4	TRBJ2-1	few	TGTGCCAGCAGTTTCGGGCAGGGGCGGTATGAGCAGTTCTTC	CASSFGQGRYEQFF
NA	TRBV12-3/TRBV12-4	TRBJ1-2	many	TGTGCCAGCAGTTTACGGGGGCCTAACTATGGCTACACCTTC	CASSLRGPNYGYTF
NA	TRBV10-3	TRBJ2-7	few	TGTGCCATCAGCAACAGGGAGGGGAGGGACGAGCAGTACTTC	CAISNREGRDEQYF
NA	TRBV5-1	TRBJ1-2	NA	TGCGCCAGCAGCTCGGGACCGGAGGCCTATGGCTACACCTTC	CASSSGPEAYGYTF
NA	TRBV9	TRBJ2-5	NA	TGTGCCAGCAGCGTGACCGGGGGGCCGGTCGAGACCCAGTACTTC	CASSVTGGPVETQYF
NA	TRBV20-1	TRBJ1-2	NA	TGCAGTGCTAGAGTGGGAACAACAGCTCATGGGGGCTACACCTTC	CSARVGTTAHGGYTF
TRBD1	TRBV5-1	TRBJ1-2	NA	TGCGCCAGCAGCTTGGCGACAGGGGGCGATGGCTACACCTTC	CASSLATGGDGYTF
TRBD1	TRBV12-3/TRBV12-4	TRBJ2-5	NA	TGTGCCAGCAGCTCCGACAGGGCAAGATGGACCCAGTACTTC	CASSSDRARWTQYF
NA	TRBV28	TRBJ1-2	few	TGTGCCAGCAGTCCCCCCGGACATAGCTATGGCTACACCTTC	CASSPPGHSYGYTF
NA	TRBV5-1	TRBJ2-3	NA	TGCGCCAGCAGCTTCTTACAAGGACCTAGCACAGATACGCAGTATTTT	CASSFLQGPSTDTQYF
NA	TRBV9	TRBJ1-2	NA	TGTGCCAGCAGCGGGACAGCCTATGGCTACACCTTC	CASSGTAYGYTF
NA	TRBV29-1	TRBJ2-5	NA	TGCAGCGCATTTGGGGGTGGGACCCGGGAGACCCAGTACTTC	CSAFGGGTRETQYF
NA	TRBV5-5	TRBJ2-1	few	TGTGCCAGCAGCTCTCAACCAGCAGGCCGTGAGGAGCAGTTCTTC	CASSSQPAGREEQFF
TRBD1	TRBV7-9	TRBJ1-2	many	TGTGCCAGCAGTCAACAGGCCGGGACAGGGGGCTATGGCTACACCTTC	CASSQQAGTGGYGYTF
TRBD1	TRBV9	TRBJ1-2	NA	TGTGCCAGCAGCGTCCTCAGGGGGGACAGCCCGATATTACCCTATGGCTACACCTTC	CASSVLRGDSPILPYGYTF
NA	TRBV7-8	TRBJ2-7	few	TGTGCCAGCAGCCTTCCGTCCTGGGGTGTGGGCTACGAGCAGTACTTC	CASSLPSWGVGYEQYF
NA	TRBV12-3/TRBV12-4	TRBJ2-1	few	TGTGCCAGCAGTCAGGGACGGACGTACAATGAGCAGTTCTTC	CASSQGRTYNEQFF
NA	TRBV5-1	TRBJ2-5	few	TGCGCCAGCAACCTACCCGCGGGGTACCAAGAGACCCAGTACTTC	CASNLPAGYQETQYF
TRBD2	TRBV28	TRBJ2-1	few	TGTGCCAGCAGTTTATCGACTAGCAGCGTTACGGATGAGCAGTTCTTC	CASSLSTSSVTDEQFF
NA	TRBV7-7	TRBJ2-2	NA	TGTGCCAGCAGTCAAGAGGGGGGCCCGTACACCGGGGAGCTGTTTTTT	CASSQEGGPYTGELFF
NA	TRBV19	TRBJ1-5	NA	TGTGCCAGTGGAGGCACTAGCAATCAGCCCCAGCATTTT	CASGGTSNQPQHF
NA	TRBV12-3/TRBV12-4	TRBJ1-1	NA	TGTGCCAGCAGCCTAAACAGCATTCTGAACACTGAAGCTTTCTTT	CASSLNSILNTEAFF
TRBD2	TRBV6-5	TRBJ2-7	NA	TGTGCCGGCAGACCCCTTAGCGGGAGTGGGTACGAGCAGTACTTC	CAGRPLSGSGYEQYF
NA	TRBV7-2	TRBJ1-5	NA	TGTGCCAGCAGCTTTTACCCGCAGGATCAGCCCCAGCATTTT	CASSFYPQDQPQHF
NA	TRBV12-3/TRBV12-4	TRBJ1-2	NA	TGTGCCAGCAGGCCCCAGGGTACCTATGGCTACACCTTC	CASRPQGTYGYTF
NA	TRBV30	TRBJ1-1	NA	TGTGCCTGGAGTGTGAAGATAATTCCTGAAGCTTTCTTT	CAWSVKIIPEAFF
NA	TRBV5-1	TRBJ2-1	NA	TGCGCCAGCAGCCCCGTCTCGAGACAGATATACAATGAGCAGTTCTTC	CASSPVSRQIYNEQFF
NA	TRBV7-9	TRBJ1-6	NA	TGTGCCAGCAGCCCTGAAGGGTTGCGAGATTCACCCCTCCACTTT	CASSPEGLRDSPLHF
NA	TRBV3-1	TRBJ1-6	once	TGTGCCAGCAGCCATAGAGGGGCGAGCGGAGAACCCCTCCACTTT	CASSHRGASGEPLHF
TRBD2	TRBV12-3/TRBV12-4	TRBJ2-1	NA	TGTGCCAGCAGCCTGGCGGGGGAGTTACCCTACAATGAGCAGTTCTTC	CASSLAGELPYNEQFF
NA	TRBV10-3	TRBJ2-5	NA	TGTGCCAATAGCGGCAACCAAGAGACCCAGTACTTC	CANSGNQETQYF
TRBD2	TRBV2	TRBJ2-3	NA	TGTGCCAGCAGTGAAACTCGACTAGCGGGGGCCCTTAGCACAGATACACAGTATTTT	CASSETRLAGALSTDTQYF
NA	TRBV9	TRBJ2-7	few	TGTGCCAGCAGCCCGACTCAGGGCGGCGCCTACGAGCAGTACTTC	CASSPTQGGAYEQYF
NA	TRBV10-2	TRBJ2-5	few	TGCGCCAGCAGTGAAGGCCCACAAGAGACCCAGTACTTC	CASSEGPQETQYF
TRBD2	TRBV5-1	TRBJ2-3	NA	TGCGCCAGCAGCTCTACTAGCGGGGACACAGATACGCAGTATTTT	CASSSTSGDTDTQYF
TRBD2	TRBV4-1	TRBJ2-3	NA	TGCGCCAGCAGCCAGAGGCCTAGCGGGGAAACAGATACGCAGTATTTT	CASSQRPSGETDTQYF
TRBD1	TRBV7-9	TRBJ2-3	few	TGTGCCAGCAGCGGACAGGCTACGCAGTATTTT	CASSGQATQYF
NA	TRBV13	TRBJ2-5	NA	TGTGCCAGCAGCGATACTAGCTGGGAGACCCAGTACTTC	CASSDTSWETQYF
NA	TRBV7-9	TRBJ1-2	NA	TGTGCCAGCAGCTTACCGGACAGTCGCTATGGCTACACCTTC	CASSLPDSRYGYTF
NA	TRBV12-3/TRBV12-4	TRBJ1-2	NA	TGTGCCAGCAGGCAGGACGGGAGCTATGGCTACACCTTC	CASRQDGSYGYTF
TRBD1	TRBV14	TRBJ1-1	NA	TGTGCCAGCAGCCAAGACAGGGGGCTGAGGCACACTGAAGCTTTCTTT	CASSQDRGLRHTEAFF
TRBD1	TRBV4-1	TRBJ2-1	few	TGCGCCAGCAGCCACCTGACAGGGGCGTACAATGAGCAGTTCTTC	CASSHLTGAYNEQFF
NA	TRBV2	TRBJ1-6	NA	TGTGCCAGCAGTGAGAGGGTATTTTCACCCCCCCACTTT	CASSERVFSPPHF
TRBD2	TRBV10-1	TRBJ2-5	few	TGCGCCAGCAGTGAACAAGCGGGAGTGGTAGAGACCCAGTACTTC	CASSEQAGVVETQYF
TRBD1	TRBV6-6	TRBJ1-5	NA	TGTGCCAGCAGCCACGGACAGGTGGGCAATCAGCCCCAGCATTTT	CASSHGQVGNQPQHF
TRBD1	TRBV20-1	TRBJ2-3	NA	TGCAGTGCTTCCGACAGGGGCACAGATACGCAGTATTTT	CSASDRGTDTQYF
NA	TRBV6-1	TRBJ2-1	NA	TGTGCCAGCAGTGAATGGTACAATGAGCAGTTCTTC	CASSEWYNEQFF
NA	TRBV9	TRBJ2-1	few	TGTGCCAGCAGCGTAGCTCCCGCAGGATCCTACAATGAGCAGTTCTTC	CASSVAPAGSYNEQFF
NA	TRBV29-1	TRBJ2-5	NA	TGCAGCGTTGAGGGGAGAGTCCAAGAGACCCAGTACTTC	CSVEGRVQETQYF
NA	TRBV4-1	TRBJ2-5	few	TGCGCCAGCAGCCAAATGACAGGTCAAGGGACCCAGTACTTC	CASSQMTGQGTQYF
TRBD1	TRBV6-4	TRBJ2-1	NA	TGTGCCAGCAGCGAAAGTGACAGGGGGCCTAATGAGCAGTTCTTC	CASSESDRGPNEQFF
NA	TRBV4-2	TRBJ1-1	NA	TGTGCCAGCAGCCCCACGCCCTTGACCACTGAGGCTTTCTTT	CASSPTPLTTEAFF